This TCR beta chain is from a study of naive and memory T cell subsets. Sequential positive selection took CD4 T cells first, then CD8 T cells. Germline trimming cut 4 bases from V and 1 base from J; bases unmatched to any gene: 0. Germline loops: CDR1 SGHTA, CDR2 FQGNSA. The CDR3 length is 14 residues. Study-wide results and caveats: TCR abundance followed a power law differing between naive and memory subsets. Over 85% of naive TCR sequences appeared only once, unlike memory subsets. Especially in CD8 cells, naive repertoires contained a few larger clonotypes, possibly CD45RA-re-expressing memory cells. Expression changes during T cell differentiation may affect RNA-based TCR counts.

This clonotype was observed a handful of times. As yet, its antigen is unknown. Two oligonucleotides, mixed equimolar, formed the beta constant-region primer covering TRBC1 and TRBC2. Nested alpha and beta constant-region primers with the SP2 primer drove four PCR rounds on ligated cDNA. TCRdb itself ran the UMI-ligation and nested PCR reads through MiXCR, one entry per CDR3 protein. The sample includes tens of thousands of distinct CDR3 sequences, approximately 10% seen only once; the top ten take roughly 0.13%. The source is a human donor in good health. The source material was naive CD4+ T cells from blood. This chain connects TRBV7-2 to TRBJ1-1; 10 nucleotides align to TRBD1. This CDR3 reads CASSWDRGNTEAFF. CDR3 coding DNA: TGTGCCAGCAGCTGGGACAGGGGGAACACTGAAGCTTTCTTT.